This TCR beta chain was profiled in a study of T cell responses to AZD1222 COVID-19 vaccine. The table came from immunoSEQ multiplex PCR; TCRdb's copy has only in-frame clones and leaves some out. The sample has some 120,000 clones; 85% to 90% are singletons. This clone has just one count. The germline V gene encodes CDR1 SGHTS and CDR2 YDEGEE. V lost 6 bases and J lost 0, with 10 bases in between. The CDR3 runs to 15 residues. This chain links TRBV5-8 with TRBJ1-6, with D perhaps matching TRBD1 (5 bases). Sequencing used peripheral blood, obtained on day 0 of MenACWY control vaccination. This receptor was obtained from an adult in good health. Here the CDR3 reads CASNFGGSYNSPLHF. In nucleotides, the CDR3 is TGTGCCAGCAACTTCGGGGGCTCCTATAATTCACCCCTCCACTTT.